What follows are 14 T cell receptor beta chains derived from one specimen sequenced in a study of immune characterization of retroperitoneal liposarcoma (dated 2019 in TCRdb). The receptor library was made with PCR. For sequencing, a NextSeq 500 was employed. TCRdb's own reprocessing of the public reads used fastp at Q25 and MiXCR and kept productive beta chains. One record per CDR3 amino acid sequence lists the most common genes and DNA. The sample profile shows approximately 13,000 distinct CDR3 sequences; roughly 44% of them were found once. The top ten clonotypes cover 12% of the sample. The sequenced material came from tumor tissue. The source is a female donor with retroperitoneal liposarcoma.

This sequence joins TRBV10-1 and TRBJ2-5, with 9 bases aligning to TRBD1. The DNA end lines up better with TRBJ2-7; the J call may be wrong. This CDR3 spans 14 amino acids. CDR1 is WNHNN, CDR2 SYGVQD, per germline (reference sequence). The CDR3 DNA sequence: TGCGCCAGCAGTGACAGGACAGGGGCCTACGAGCAGTACTTC. This codes for CASSDRTGAYEQYF.

This chain joins TRBV11-3 and TRBJ2-5; D remains ambiguous. Gene TRBJ2-1 matches the end of the DNA better, so the J call may be wrong. The CDR3 consists of 16 residues. Germline CDR1 reads SGHNT; CDR2 reads YENEEA. CDR3 loop: CASSARPLLGKETQFF. CDR3 DNA sequence: TGTGCCAGCAGCGCCCGGCCGCTTTTGGGGAAAGAGACCCAGTTCTTC.

This chain uses TRBV6-6 with TRBJ2-1; either TRBD1 or TRBD2 may fit D (7 bases each). In germline, CDR1 is MNHNY, CDR2 SVGAGI (reference sequence). The CDR3 is 15 residues long. The V gene lost 7 bases and the J gene lost 5 bases, with 18 bases spanning the gap. CDR3 protein: CASIRGEGQNNEQFF. Here the CDR3 DNA reads TGTGCCAGCATCAGAGGGGAGGGACAGAACAATGAGCAGTTCTTC.

The gene calls are TRBV6-1 and TRBJ2-4; TRBD2 matches at 7 bases. The CDR3 extends over 15 amino acids. Trimming took 5 bases from V and 1 from J; bases not matched to a gene: 5. The germline V gene encodes CDR1 MNHNS and CDR2 SASEGT. The CDR3 is CASSMSGDAKNIQYF. The CDR3 DNA is TGTGCCAGCAGTATGAGCGGGGATGCCAAAAACATTCAGTACTTC.

Only one count was recorded for this clonotype. Without the conserved terminal phenylalanine or tryptophan, this CDR3 likely stems from a read error. No DNA is shown, since the ends of the CDR3 on it are uncertain; the CDR3 is the one TCRdb lists. V and J are TRBV27 and TRBJ1-1. Counting both end residues, the CDR3 totals 18 amino acids. Germline V CDR1 and CDR2: MNHEY, SMNVEV (reference sequence). The CDR3 here is CASSPETSGRSMSSSSGQ.

A note on this clonotype: Lacking the conserved final phenylalanine or tryptophan, this CDR3 likely reflects a read error. The J gene is TRBJ2-5, the V gene TRBV27; 7 positions agree with TRBD2. The tail of the sequence fits TRBJ2-1 better, so the J call may be wrong. The CDR3 is made up of 14 amino acids. CDR1 is MNHEY and CDR2 is SMNVEV in the germline V gene (reference sequence). The CDR3 spells CASRFTSASYEQFV. The CDR3, as DNA: TGTGCCAGCCGTTTCACTAGCGCGTCCTACGAGCAGTTCGTC.

This chain connects TRBV10-1 to TRBJ2-5, with 7 bases that match TRBD2. From germline, CDR1 is WNHNN and CDR2 SYGVQD (reference sequence). The J segment lost 6 bases and the V segment lost 0 bases, leaving 7 bases of the junction unmatched. The CDR3 covers 15 residues. CDR3 in DNA: TGCGCCAGCAGTGAGTCGGCGGGGGAATGGCAGACCCAGTACTTC. Translating gives CASSESAGEWQTQYF.

The chain is built from TRBV6-1 and TRBJ2-2, with unresolved D. The CDR3 contains 10 residues. V was shortened by 9 bases and J by 7 bases, with 6 bases between the two germline ends. Germline loops: CDR1 MNHNS, CDR2 SASEGT. DNA of the CDR3: TGTGCCAGTGGGGACGGGGAGCTGTTTTTT. It yields the protein CASGDGELFF.

The chain couples TRBV12-3 or TRBV12-4 to TRBJ1-2; no reliable D call. The CDR3 consists of 13 residues. V was trimmed by 10 bases and J by 7 bases, leaving 19 bases between them. CDR3 nucleotides: TGTGCCATTAAATTGTCAGCGGTCTCTGGCTACACCTTC. This sequence encodes CAIKLSAVSGYTF.

The genes are TRBV11-3 and TRBJ2-2; no reliable D call. Looked up from germline, CDR1 is SGHNT and CDR2 is YENEEA. Trimming shortened V by 0 bases and J by 5 bases, and 1 base separated the two germline ends. The CDR3 runs 12 residues. The CDR3 nucleotides read TGTGCCAGCAGCTTAGAGACCGGGGAGCTGTTTTTT. This gives the protein CASSLETGELFF.

This rearrangement joins TRBV27 to TRBJ1-1; tentative D call: TRBD1 (6 bases). The germline CDR1 and CDR2 sequences are MNHEY and SMNVEV (reference sequence). The CDR3 spans 15 residues. The V end was cut by 5 bases, the J end by 4 bases, with 17 bases between. The CDR3 coding sequence is TGTGCCAGCAGTAGTACAGGGAGGGCGGCCACTGAAGCTTTCTTT. It codes for CASSSTGRAATEAFF.

This clonotype is termed medium-sized. The V and J genes are TRBV7-6 and TRBJ2-1; D is unresolved. This CDR3 comprises 15 residues. V dropped 2 bases and J dropped 4 bases, with 12 bases sitting between them. CDR1 is SGHVS and CDR2 is FNYEAQ in the germline V gene. CDR3 bases: TGTGCCAGCAGCTTAACACGGCTTCCATACAATGAGCAGTTCTTC. Protein sequence: CASSLTRLPYNEQFF.

The chain carries TRBV6-1 and TRBJ2-1; no reliable D call. Germline values: CDR1 MNHNS, CDR2 SASEGT. The CDR3 length is 11 residues. Between the trimmed V and J ends, which lost 5 bases and 5 bases, there was a span of 4 bases. The CDR3 sequence is CASSFNNEQFF. The CDR3 coding sequence is TGTGCCAGCAGTTTCAACAATGAGCAGTTCTTC.

Worth noting for this clonotype: At one end, the junction sequence differs from germline, possibly due to a read error. The V call is TRBV6-6, the J call TRBJ2-3; D gene ambiguous. The end of the DNA fits TRBJ2-7 better, so the J call may be wrong. This CDR3 spans 14 amino acids. Germline assignment: CDR1 MNHNY and CDR2 SVGAGI (reference sequence). The CDR3 reads CASSYLGGTYAQYF. DNA for the CDR3: TGTGCCAGCAGTTACTTAGGCGGAACCTACGCGCAGTACTTC.